These T cell receptor beta chains were read from a single sample in a study of blood T cell repertoires in COVID-19. Measured with immunoSEQ multiplex PCR; TCRdb has only the in-frame clones, and not every one. The table records more than 150,000 clones, around 87% of them present only once. The source material was peripheral blood. The receptors were sampled from a man aged 40-50 years with active or convalescent COVID-19. Each CDR3 is given with its conserved first and last residue. A D gene is named only where the DNA matches it firmly. For some rows the clone size is stated as once, few or many, or as a class when expanded; others skip it.

.,TRBV11-2,TRBD2,TRBJ2-5,CASSFGGARQETQYF,TGTGCCAGCAGCTTCGGGGGGGCTCGTCAAGAGACCCAGTACTTC
once,TRBV14,.,TRBJ1-4,CASSQAGLLNEKLFF,TGTGCCAGCAGCCAAGCGGGGTTACTAAATGAAAAACTGTTTTTT
.,TRBV5-5,.,TRBJ2-3,CASSGLNTQYF,TGTGCCAGCTCAGGTTTGAATACGCAGTATTTT
.,TRBV23-1,TRBD1,TRBJ2-2,CASSQKGQGQDTGELFF,TGCGCCAGCAGTCAAAAGGGACAGGGTCAGGACACCGGGGAGCTGTTTTTT
.,TRBV12-3/TRBV12-4,TRBD1,TRBJ2-7,CASIGQGIEQYF,TGTGCCAGCATCGGACAGGGAATCGAGCAGTACTTC
.,TRBV6-5,TRBD1,TRBJ1-2,CASRRQGAGGYTF,TGTGCCAGCAGGCGACAGGGGGCGGGTGGCTACACCTTC
.,TRBV6-5,TRBD1,TRBJ1-5,CASRQTGVQPQHF,TGTGCCAGCAGACAAACAGGGGTGCAGCCCCAGCATTTT
.,TRBV5-1,.,TRBJ2-1,CASSLGEGNYYNEQFF,TGCGCCAGCAGCTTGGGTGAGGGTAACTATTACAATGAGCAGTTCTTC
.,TRBV19,.,TRBJ1-6,CASSPRGVGNSPLHF,TGTGCCAGTAGCCCTCGGGGGGTTGGTAATTCACCCCTCCACTTT
.,TRBV30,.,TRBJ1-2,CAWSARRGVYGYTF,TGTGCCTGGAGTGCACGCCGGGGGGTCTATGGCTACACCTTC
.,TRBV7-8,.,TRBJ2-2,CASSRRGPGELFF,TGTGCCAGCAGCCGTAGAGGTCCCGGGGAGCTGTTTTTT
.,TRBV7-2,TRBD1,TRBJ1-1,CASSLFGTGEIEAFF,TGTGCCAGCAGCCTTTTCGGGACAGGGGAAATAGAAGCTTTCTTT
once,TRBV7-6,TRBD2,TRBJ2-2,CASSLASGGATGELFF,TGTGCCAGCAGCTTGGCTAGCGGGGGGGCCACCGGGGAGCTGTTTTTT
.,TRBV7-9,.,TRBJ1-2,CASSLAGAVGDGYTF,TGTGCCAGCAGCTTAGCGGGAGCGGTGGGCGATGGCTACACCTTC
.,TRBV6-2/TRBV6-3,.,TRBJ2-7,CASSGGGYEQYF,TGTGCCAGCAGTGGCGGCGGCTACGAGCAGTACTTC
once,TRBV6-2/TRBV6-3,.,TRBJ2-2,CASTPLSSWGAGELFF,TGTGCCAGCACCCCCTTAAGCTCTTGGGGGGCCGGGGAGCTGTTTTTT
.,TRBV5-1,.,TRBJ2-7,CASSFGGEPTYEQYF,TGCGCCAGCAGCTTTGGAGGGGAACCGACCTACGAGCAGTACTTC
.,TRBV11-2,.,TRBJ2-5,CASSLGTRWETQYF,TGTGCCAGCAGCTTAGGGACACGATGGGAGACCCAGTACTTC
few,TRBV18,.,TRBJ1-4,CASSPRRGREKLFF,TGTGCCAGCTCACCAAGGAGGGGCCGGGAAAAACTGTTTTTT
once,TRBV28,.,TRBJ2-1,CASSTGHEQFF,TGTGCCAGCTCTACAGGGCATGAGCAGTTCTTC
.,TRBV7-2,.,TRBJ2-1,CASSPSGSSFDEQFF,TGTGCCAGCAGCCCCTCGGGATCAAGCTTCGATGAGCAGTTCTTC
.,TRBV7-8,.,TRBJ1-3,CASSLVAGGNTIYF,TGTGCCAGCAGCTTAGTAGCAGGGGGAAACACCATATATTTT
.,TRBV11-2,.,TRBJ1-1,CASSLNGGNTEAFF,TGTGCCAGCAGCTTAAACGGCGGGAACACTGAAGCTTTCTTT
.,TRBV5-4,TRBD1,TRBJ2-6,CASSYGTGGRGANVLTF,TGTGCCAGCAGCTACGGGACAGGGGGAAGAGGGGCCAACGTCCTGACTTTC
.,TRBV7-2,.,TRBJ1-4,CASSSARDEKLFF,TGTGCCAGCAGCTCTGCGAGGGATGAAAAACTGTTTTTT
.,TRBV9,.,TRBJ2-7,CASSPSPRGTYEQYF,TGTGCCAGCAGCCCGAGCCCCCGAGGGACCTACGAGCAGTACTTC
.,TRBV12-3/TRBV12-4,TRBD1,TRBJ1-5,CASSPQGAQPQHF,TGTGCCAGCAGTCCACAGGGGGCCCAGCCCCAGCATTTT
once,TRBV4-1,.,TRBJ1-5,CASSLSRGDQPQHF,TGCGCCAGCAGCCTTTCTCGCGGGGATCAGCCCCAGCATTTT
.,TRBV10-3,TRBD2,TRBJ2-1,CAISGLAGGISYNEQFF,TGTGCCATCAGTGGACTAGCGGGGGGTATATCCTACAATGAGCAGTTCTTC
.,TRBV10-3,.,TRBJ1-2,CATSPQGMDGYTF,TGTGCCACCAGCCCGCAGGGGATGGATGGCTACACCTTC